The following is a T cell receptor beta chain sequence with its context. The data were taken from a study of T cells after yellow fever vaccination. The CDR3 runs to 14 residues. Trimming left V 4 bases short and J 3 bases short, with 13 bases between. Germline CDR1 reads SGHRS; CDR2 reads YFSETQ. Template switching by 5'RACE produced TCR cDNA, adding a universal primer site and UMIs. TCRdb re-derived calls from the 5' RACE reads in MiXCR, one entry per CDR3 protein. The repertoire consists of 360,000 or so distinct CDR3 sequences, with about 9.9% occurring once and the leading ten covering 15% to 20%.

The source was PBMCs, collected on the day of the first yellow fever vaccination. The receptor was derived from a man aged 18-30 years who received the YFV17D yellow fever vaccine. V usage is TRBV5-1 and J usage is TRBJ1-2, with D perhaps matching TRBD1 (5 bases). This CDR3 is CASSRDPEYYGYTF. In DNA form, the CDR3 reads TGCGCCAGCAGCCGGGACCCCGAGTACTATGGCTACACCTTC.